This T cell receptor (beta chain) was sequenced during a study of blood T cell repertoires in COVID-19 (dated by TCRdb to 2020 to 2022). Regarding the study in general: Samples from collaborators originated in the United States, Italy and Spain and spanned both the acute and convalescent phases of COVID-19. The samples were drawn from the first 160 participants of the ongoing ImmuneRACE study and from 1,254 subjects provided by 6 global collaborators. Where HLA class I and class II types were available, the types were taken from metadata supplied by the sample provider, not from assay-based typing. Subjects who had been exposed to COVID-19, were actively infected with it, or had recovered from it provided the deeply sampled blood TCRbeta repertoires that made up the dataset. Nearly every sample came with metadata listing a de-identified subject ID, COVID-19 status, age in years and sex. The material from the prospective study consisted of cDNA or gDNA derived from T cells, B-cell-depleted T cells, or PBMCs. A freely available public database, intended as a resource for researchers studying the immune response to SARS-CoV-2, is where the repertoires were released.

TCRbeta CDR3 regions were amplified from genomic DNA by means of the immunoSEQ Assay, a bias-controlled multiplex PCR. The study's own analysis went as follows. The number of nucleated cells in each sample was estimated by amplification of reference gene primers within the assay. To quantify the absolute abundance of each unique TCRbeta CDR3 rearrangement, sequence reads were collapsed and filtered. For each sample, productive Simpson clonality was calculated as the square root of Simpson's diversity index over productive rearrangements. The table comes from immuneACCESS by way of TCRdb, which keeps in-frame sequences with V and J called. Part of the clones is missing from these tables; in studies checked, under half for an unresolved V gene and the rest for unknown reasons. V and J calls and clone size are as listed in that table; D and trimming were resolved from the DNA. The sample profile shows around 99,000 clones; approximately 80% of them were found once. The ten largest clones capture 7% to 9% of the sample.

The CDR3 sequence holds 14 residues, the cysteine and phenylalanine included. Of the read, only the CDR3 DNA is kept; its 42 bases are in frame from base 1. Trimming leaves V shorter by 4 bases and J shorter by 4 bases, with the junction holding 1 base beyond the gene matches. CDR1 and CDR2 were assigned from the germline V gene (reference sequence) as LGHDT and YNNKEL. Concerning this clone: Its specific antigen is unknown. Nothing much larger sits one base from this clone, and base qualities are not available.

Collaborating institutions collected whole blood in K2EDTA tubes following their own protocols. For TCRbeta analysis, collaborator samples were shipped as frozen whole blood, as isolated PBMCs, or as DNA extracted from either sample type. Overall results and qualifications from the work: How much clinical and demographic metadata was included differed by source and by participant, and the metadata was provided uncurated.

This sequence was found in a woman of 80 years or more with active or convalescent COVID-19. Material: peripheral blood. This chain is built from TRBV3-1 (or the pseudogene TRBV3-2) and TRBJ1-2; TRBD1 matches 12 bases in the middle. DNA sequence: TGTGCCAGCAGCCGGGACAGGGGGCTCTATGGCTACACCTTC. Its product reads: CASSRDRGLYGYTF.